A selection of T cell receptor beta chains follows, all from one sample in a study of CD8 T cells in ankylosing spondylitis. One entry per CDR3 protein, called by TCRdb with MiXCR from the 5' RACE reads. The sample contains about 700,000 distinct CDR3 sequences, under 20% of which appear only once. The specimen sequenced was blood, either unsorted or a sorted T cell fraction (not recorded which). Receptor source: a male donor with ankylosing spondylitis. CDR3s include the opening cysteine and the closing phenylalanine or tryptophan. The D gene is left open where the match is weak. Size tells how often a clone was seen (once, few, many) or the class of an expanded clone, and some rows leave it out.

j_call clone_size d_call v_call cdr3_nt cdr3_aa
TRBJ2-2 . TRBD2 TRBV14 TGTGCCAGCAGCGCTCTTCTAAGCGGGAGGGCCACCGGGGAGCTGTTTTTT CASSALLSGRATGELFF
TRBJ2-5 . . TRBV5-1 TGCGCCAGCAGCCCAGGACTTAAAGAGACCCAGTACTTC CASSPGLKETQYF
TRBJ2-3 few . TRBV11-2 TGTGCCAGCAGCAGAGGACCCGGTGGGGCAGATACGCAGTATTTT CASSRGPGGADTQYF
TRBJ2-1 . . TRBV6-2/TRBV6-3 TGTGCCAGCCTCCCGAGCGGGCAAAACAATGAGCAGTTCTTC CASLPSGQNNEQFF
TRBJ2-1 . TRBD2 TRBV5-1 TGCGCCAGCAGCGCGGGAGGGATTAGGGTATACAATGAGCAGTTCTTC CASSAGGIRVYNEQFF
TRBJ1-1 . . TRBV7-2 TGTGCCAGCAGCTTATATTGGGGGGCTACTGAAGCTTTCTTT CASSLYWGATEAFF
TRBJ1-5 . . TRBV12-3/TRBV12-4 TGTGCCAGCAGTTTATCGGGAACGCATCAGCCCCAGCATTTT CASSLSGTHQPQHF
TRBJ1-1 . TRBD1 TRBV19 TGTGCCAGTACCCCCAAGGACAGGAAGAACACTGAAGCTTTCTTT CASTPKDRKNTEAFF
TRBJ2-7 . . TRBV18 TGTGCCAGCTCACCAGTGGCAGGGATCAACGTCGAGCAGTACTTC CASSPVAGINVEQYF
TRBJ1-2 . . TRBV3-1 TGTGCCAGCAGCCAAGCCGACTATAACTATGGCTACACCTTC CASSQADYNYGYTF
TRBJ2-7 few TRBD2 TRBV18 TGTGCCAGCTCACCATTGTTAACGGGGGGGCCGGTCGAGCAGTACTTC CASSPLLTGGPVEQYF
TRBJ2-2 . . TRBV5-5 TGTGCCAGCAGCTTCTCAAGGGGTTCTCCCCCCGGGGAGCTGTTTTTT CASSFSRGSPPGELFF
TRBJ2-1 . TRBD1 TRBV7-2 TGTGCCAGCAGCTTAGGGACAGGGGGCGCCTTTGAGCAGTTCTTC CASSLGTGGAFEQFF
TRBJ2-1 many . TRBV7-9 TGTGCCAGCAGCCAGGACATCACCTACAATGAGCAGTTCTTC CASSQDITYNEQFF
TRBJ2-3 . . TRBV6-1 TGTGCCAGCAGTCCGCGGGTTGATAGCACAGATACGCAGTATTTT CASSPRVDSTDTQYF
TRBJ2-1 few TRBD2 TRBV27 TGTGCCAGCAGTTTTCTATTCGGACTAGCGGGATCAGATGGTGAGCAGTTCTTC CASSFLFGLAGSDGEQFF
TRBJ2-7 . . TRBV5-4 TGTGCCAGCAGCCCGAGGGAGGGGGCGATCAACGAGCAGTACTTC CASSPREGAINEQYF
TRBJ2-1 . TRBD1 TRBV4-1 TGCGCCAGCAGCCAACCTCCGGGACAGGGATACAATGAGCAGTTCTTC CASSQPPGQGYNEQFF
TRBJ2-5 few . TRBV7-7 TGTGCCAGCAGCCCCCATGGGGGGCAAGAGGCCCAGTACTTC CASSPHGGQEAQYF
TRBJ2-1 . TRBD2 TRBV11-2 TGTGCCAGCAGCCCCTCCCAGACTAGCGGAGCCTACAATGAGCAGTTCTTC CASSPSQTSGAYNEQFF
TRBJ1-1 many . TRBV20-1 TGCAGTGCTAGAGATCGGCCGGAAGAAGCTTTCTTT CSARDRPEEAFF
TRBJ1-1 . TRBD1 TRBV20-1 TGCAGTGCCCCGAACAGGGGGAACACTGAAGCTTTCTTT CSAPNRGNTEAFF
TRBJ1-3 few TRBD1 TRBV12-3/TRBV12-4 TGTGCCAGCAGTTGGGACAGGGGAGCTGGAAACACCATATATTTT CASSWDRGAGNTIYF
TRBJ2-7 . . TRBV4-2 TGTGCCAGCAGCCAAGAGGGCCTCGCTGCGCAGTACTTC CASSQEGLAAQYF
TRBJ2-3 many TRBD2 TRBV7-2 TGTGCCAGCAGCTTTTCCGGGAGGGGATCAGATACGCAGTATTTT CASSFSGRGSDTQYF
TRBJ2-3 many . TRBV5-1 TGCGCCAGCAGCCCGGGAATCACAGATACGCAGTATTTT CASSPGITDTQYF
TRBJ2-3 . . TRBV7-3 TGTGCCAGCTGTCGTTCTAGCACAGATACGCAGTATTTT CASCRSSTDTQYF
TRBJ2-1 few . TRBV5-1 TGCGCCAGCAGCCAATCTCTGAGCAATGAGCAGTTCTTC CASSQSLSNEQFF
TRBJ2-1 . . TRBV6-1 TGTGCCAGCAGTGTCCGGGGCTCCTACAATGAGCAGTTCTTC CASSVRGSYNEQFF
TRBJ1-5 few . TRBV12-3/TRBV12-4 TGTGCCAGCAGTTTCCAGGCGACGGGTAATCAGCCCCAGCATTTT CASSFQATGNQPQHF
TRBJ2-7 few TRBD2 TRBV7-6 TGTGCCAGCAGCTTAGGAGGACTAGAGTCTGGGGTGGTTGAGCAGTACTTC CASSLGGLESGVVEQYF
TRBJ2-1 . TRBD2 TRBV24-1 TGTGCCACCAGTGCCCGACTAGCGGGAGGGCCCGGCGAGCAGTTCTTC CATSARLAGGPGEQFF
TRBJ2-7 . TRBD2 TRBV20-1 TGCAGTGCTAGAGACAGAGGATCACTAGCGTCCGGAGGAGAGCAGTACTTC CSARDRGSLASGGEQYF
TRBJ2-3 . TRBD1 TRBV11-2 TGTGCCAGCAGCTTGGCCGGACACAGGGGGGATACGCAGTATTTT CASSLAGHRGDTQYF
TRBJ1-2 few TRBD1 TRBV20-1 TGCAGTGCTAGGGACCAGGGGGCGACGATTTATGGCTACACCTTC CSARDQGATIYGYTF
TRBJ1-6 few TRBD1 TRBV7-6 TGTGCCAGCAGCCCCGCAGGGACAGGGGTGGGTTCACCCCTCCACTTT CASSPAGTGVGSPLHF